These 30 T cell receptor beta chains originate from one sample sequenced in a study of cutaneous CD30+ T cell lymphoproliferative disorder and hepatitis E. Sequenced by immunoSEQ multiplex PCR; TCRdb stores in-frame clones only, minus some. The sample gives fewer than 8,000 clones, approximately 69% of which show up once; under 1.3% is in the top ten. Input material: blood. The source of these receptors is a human donor with a cutaneous T cell lymphoproliferative disorder associated with hepatitis E virus.

This clone was counted a single time. In DNA form, the CDR3 reads TGTGCCAGCAGTTTACTTGCCCAAGCGACTGAAGCTTTCTTT. Its translation: CASSLLAQATEAFF. This chain uses TRBV27 with TRBJ1-1; D is unresolved. This CDR3 comprises 14 residues. V was pared by 2 bases and J by 5 bases, with 12 bases between. Germline lookup yields CDR1 MNHEY and CDR2 SMNVEV (reference sequence).

This rearrangement joins TRBV29-1 to TRBJ2-2; 10 nucleotides line up with TRBD1. Germline trimming cut 7 bases from V and 6 bases from J; bases unmatched to any gene: 2. The CDR3 extends over 12 amino acids. The germline gives CDR1 SQVTM, CDR2 ANQGSEA. DNA for the CDR3: TGCAGCGCCGGGACAGGGGCCGGGGAGCTGTTTTTT. It encodes CSAGTGAGELFF.

This chain uses TRBV7-9 with TRBJ2-5; maybe TRBD2 (7 bases). V was pared by 5 bases and J by 5 bases, with 15 bases between. The V gene's germline CDR1 is SEHNR and CDR2 FQNEAQ (reference sequence). CDR3 length: 14 amino acids. The CDR3 nucleotides read TGTGCCAGCAGCATCACGGGGGGCGATGAGACCCAGTACTTC. Its translation is CASSITGGDETQYF.

This clone has more than one count but fewer than ten. The chain joins TRBV11-2 to TRBJ2-3; D not resolved. The germline gives CDR1 SGHAT, CDR2 FQNNGV. Trimming cost V 1 base and J 2 bases, with 4 bases left between them. This CDR3 contains 13 residues. CDR3 sequence: CASSLGTTDTQYF. CDR3 nucleotide sequence: TGTGCCAGCAGCTTAGGCACCACAGATACGCAGTATTTT.

Of note for this clone: One end of the junction does not line up with germline, which may come from a read error. The chain combines TRBV28 with TRBJ1-6; no reliable D call. Germline V gives CDR1 MDHEN, CDR2 SYDVKM. The CDR3 contains 12 residues. CDR3 amino acids: CASRLYDSPLHF. The DNA for the CDR3 is TGTGCCAGCAGATTATATGATTCACCCCTCCACTTT.

This clone was seen only a few times. The chain combines TRBV4-3 with TRBJ1-1; D is uncertain. The CDR3 is 13 residues long. The ends were cut back, 1 base at V and 3 bases at J, with 6 bases in the middle. Per the germline V gene, CDR1 is LGHNA and CDR2 is YSLEER. CDR3: CASSQVTHTEAFF. The CDR3, as DNA: TGCGCCAGCAGCCAAGTCACCCACACTGAAGCTTTCTTT.

The chain employs TRBV19 and TRBJ1-4, with TRBD1 as a possible D gene (6 bases). Deletions cut 7 bases from V and 8 bases from J, with 20 bases between. Looked up from germline, CDR1 is LNHDA and CDR2 is SQIVND (reference sequence). This CDR3 spans 15 amino acids. CDR3 region: CASTHGVGASEKLFF. As DNA, the CDR3 is TGTGCCAGTACCCACGGGGTGGGGGCGTCGGAAAAACTGTTTTTT.

V and J are TRBV28 and TRBJ1-1; the D gene is possibly TRBD1 (5 bases). V was shortened by 10 bases and J by 3 bases, with 12 bases between the two germline ends. The CDR3 runs to 12 residues. The germline V gene has CDR1 MDHEN and CDR2 SYDVKM. CDR3: CAISQGYTEAFF. In DNA, the CDR3 is TGTGCCATCTCGCAGGGCTACACTGAAGCTTTCTTT.

V gene TRBV28 combines with J gene TRBJ1-3; D unresolved. CDR1 is MDHEN, CDR2 SYDVKM, per germline. This CDR3 comprises 16 residues. Trimming cost V 6 bases and J 1 base, with 16 bases left between them. CDR3 nucleotide sequence: TGTGCCAGCAGCCCCGATTTGGGCGCGTCTGGAAACACCATATATTTT. Amino acid sequence: CASSPDLGASGNTIYF.

V gene TRBV29-1 combines with J gene TRBJ2-7, with D maybe TRBD1 (6 bases). Looked up from germline, CDR1 is SQVTM and CDR2 is ANQGSEA. Deletions cut 5 bases from V and 0 bases from J, with 11 bases between. The CDR3 runs 13 residues. CDR3 DNA sequence: TGCAGCGTTCGGACAGCGCGCTCCTACGAGCAGTACTTC. Translated: CSVRTARSYEQYF.

This clone appeared once. The CDR3 sequence is CASSASGGWGNQPQHF. Written as DNA, the CDR3 is TGTGCCAGCAGTGCGTCCGGGGGCTGGGGCAATCAGCCCCAGCATTTT. The chain carries TRBV2 and TRBJ1-5; a weak D match, TRBD1 (6 bases). Deletions cut 4 bases from V and 2 bases from J, with 15 bases between. This CDR3 region has 16 residues. Germline loops: CDR1 SNHLY, CDR2 FYNNEI.

The rearrangement links TRBV13 to TRBJ2-3; D gene uncertain. V shed 2 bases and J shed 0 bases, with 12 bases lying between them. This CDR3 has 16 amino acids. Per the germline V gene, CDR1 is PRHDT and CDR2 is FYEKMQ (reference sequence). The CDR3 region is CASSLRQEWSTDTQYF. The CDR3 DNA reads as TGTGCCAGCAGCTTACGCCAGGAGTGGAGCACAGATACGCAGTATTTT.

The chain has TRBV6-5 and TRBJ1-1; the D is unclear. Germline CDR1 and CDR2: MNHEY and SVGAGI. V was cut by 5 bases and J by 3 bases, with 10 bases left in between. The CDR3 extends over 13 amino acids. This CDR3 reads CASSIDRYTEAFF. The CDR3 region has the DNA TGTGCCAGCAGTATAGACCGATACACTGAAGCTTTCTTT.

This clone showed up just a few times. This chain joins TRBV28 and TRBJ2-2, with D perhaps TRBD2 (5 bases). CDR1 MDHEN and CDR2 SYDVKM come from the germline V gene. V lost 8 bases to trimming and J lost 0 bases, with 25 bases between them. This CDR3 is built from 19 residues. The CDR3 DNA is TGTGCCAGCCTTTCGGAGTCTAATCGAGGGATCGCGAACACCGGGGAGCTGTTTTTT. It translates to CASLSESNRGIANTGELFF.

The chain uses TRBV28 and TRBJ2-5, with D tentatively TRBD2 (5 bases). V lost 3 bases to trimming and J lost 3 bases, with 11 bases between them. CDR1 is MDHEN, CDR2 SYDVKM, per germline. The CDR3 extends over 14 amino acids. The CDR3 DNA is TGTGCCAGCAGTTTCCGTCTCGGGGAAGAGACCCAGTACTTC. Encoded protein: CASSFRLGEETQYF.

This clone was picked up a small number of times. The rearrangement links TRBV5-1 to TRBJ1-1; TRBD1 is a possible D gene (6 bases). The CDR3 runs 14 residues. Trimming cost V 4 bases and J 2 bases, with 12 bases left between them. Germline V gene sequence: CDR1 SGHRS, CDR2 YFSETQ. Here the CDR3 reads CASSSGQINTEAFF. CDR3 in DNA: TGCGCCAGCAGCAGCGGACAGATTAACACTGAAGCTTTCTTT.

V is TRBV13 and J is TRBJ2-7, with D possibly called TRBD1 or TRBD2 (5 bases each). The CDR3 is 13 amino acids. V gave up 8 bases and J gave up 1 base, with 12 bases separating them. Germline assignment: CDR1 PRHDT and CDR2 FYEKMQ (reference sequence). The CDR3 is CASGSGQSYEQYF. In nucleotides, the CDR3 is TGTGCCAGCGGATCGGGGCAGTCCTACGAGCAGTACTTC.

This clone has only a few counts. The chain employs TRBV4-3 and TRBJ2-7; possibly TRBD1 for D (6 bases). The germline gives CDR1 LGHNA, CDR2 YSLEER. The CDR3 sequence is 15 residues long. V was shortened by 0 bases and J by 2 bases, with 11 bases between the two germline ends. Written as DNA, the CDR3 is TGCGCCAGCAGCCAAGAAGGAACAGGGACCTACGAGCAGTACTTC. Translated: CASSQEGTGTYEQYF.

The genes are TRBV5-4 and TRBJ2-3, with TRBD2 matching over 8 bases. With 4 bases clipped from V and 4 bases from J, the junction kept 5 bases outside the gene matches. This CDR3 has 14 amino acids. Germline assignment: CDR1 SGHNT and CDR2 YYREEE (reference sequence). CDR3 nucleotides: TGTGCCAGCAGCCCCGGACTAGCCCCAGATACGCAGTATTTT. Translated, it gives CASSPGLAPDTQYF.

The chain joins TRBV5-6 to TRBJ1-3; D might be TRBD1 (5 bases). Germline CDR1 and CDR2: SGHDT and YYEEEE. This CDR3 has 18 amino acids. The V gene lost 4 bases and the J gene lost 1 base, with 21 bases spanning the gap. For the CDR3, the DNA is TGTGCCAGCAGCCCCTTGATGGGGGATTCAAGTTCTGGAAACACCATATATTTT. Residues: CASSPLMGDSSSGNTIYF. Using reference TRBV5-6 and TRBJ1-3 for the parts outside the CDR3, the full variable domain is DAGVTQSPTHLIKTRGQQVTLRCSPKSGHDTVSWYQQALGQGPQFIFQYYEEEERQRGNFPDRFSGHQFPNYSSELNVNALLLGDSALYLCASSPLMGDSSSGNTIYFGEGSWLTVV.

The CDR3 region has the DNA TGTGCCAGCAGCTTGTTGTGGACAGAAGGTGCCTATGGCTACACCTTC. Amino acids: CASSLLWTEGAYGYTF. The chain uses TRBV5-6 and TRBJ1-2; D perhaps matches TRBD1 (6 bases). Trimming took 1 base from V and 4 from J, leaving 17 bases between them. This CDR3 is 16 amino acids long. Germline-derived CDR1 and CDR2 are SGHDT and YYEEEE.

The rearrangement joins TRBV28 to TRBJ1-2; no definite D call. In germline, CDR1 is MDHEN, CDR2 SYDVKM. With 5 bases removed from V and 1 base from J, the gap between germline ends came to 20 bases. CDR3 length equals 17 residues. CDR3 residues: CASSHADSLMGNYGYTF. CDR3 nucleotide sequence: TGTGCCAGCAGTCACGCGGACTCCCTAATGGGTAACTATGGCTACACCTTC.

V gene TRBV5-1 combines with J gene TRBJ2-7; D might be TRBD1 (6 bases). The V gene lost 4 bases and the J gene lost 4 bases, with 18 bases spanning the gap. The length of the CDR3 is 15 residues. In germline, CDR1 is SGHRS, CDR2 YFSETQ. For the CDR3, the DNA is TGCGCCAGCAGCCCGGACGCAACAGGGTTTTACGAGCAGTACTTC. This translates into CASSPDATGFYEQYF.

The rearrangement joins TRBV15 to TRBJ2-5, with no clear D. The V end lost 1 base, the J end lost 1 base, and 10 bases lay between the germline ends. This CDR3 is built from 15 residues. Looked up from germline, CDR1 is LNHNV and CDR2 is YYDKDF (reference sequence). The CDR3 DNA reads TGTGCCACCAGCAGAGCCCTAGTCCCCCAAGAGACCCAGTACTTC. This gives the protein CATSRALVPQETQYF.

The chain recombines TRBV7-6 with TRBJ2-1; TRBD2 matches at 11 bases. CDR3 length equals 15 residues. J was trimmed by 7 bases and V by 2 bases; bases with no gene match: 4. Germline loops: CDR1 SGHVS, CDR2 FNYEAQ. CDR3: CASSLLAGGPNEQFF. DNA of the CDR3: TGTGCCAGCAGCTTATTAGCGGGAGGGCCGAATGAGCAGTTCTTC.

Of note for this clone: The same CDR3 arises from other DNA sequences in this sample as well. The J gene is TRBJ1-1, the V gene TRBV5-4; D ambiguous. Germline lookup yields CDR1 SGHNT and CDR2 YYREEE (reference sequence). V was pared by 3 bases and J by 5 bases, with 5 bases between. CDR3 length: 11 residues. CDR3 residues: CASSWGTEAFF. DNA for the CDR3: TGTGCCAGCAGCTGGGGAACTGAAGCTTTCTTT.

This clone has a handful of counts. The rearrangement joins TRBV5-4 to TRBJ2-7; TRBD1 matches at 7 bases. The V and J ends lost 0 bases and 3 bases, in that order; junction bases with no gene match: 6. The CDR3 runs 15 residues. Germline values: CDR1 SGHNT, CDR2 YYREEE (reference sequence). CDR3: CASSLAGQIYYEQYF. DNA for the CDR3: TGTGCCAGCAGCTTGGCGGGACAGATATACTACGAGCAGTACTTC.

The chain carries TRBV28 and TRBJ2-1; 10 bases map to TRBD2. The germline gives CDR1 MDHEN, CDR2 SYDVKM. The CDR3 has 17 amino acids. Trimming took 5 bases from V and 3 from J; bases not matched to a gene: 10. CDR3 region: CASSPTSLAGYYNEQFF. CDR3 bases: TGTGCCAGCAGTCCTACGTCACTAGCGGGATACTACAATGAGCAGTTCTTC.

In its sample, this clone was seen a few times. The genes are TRBV2 and TRBJ2-6, with D possibly TRBD2 on 5 matching bases. The CDR3 consists of 15 residues. From germline, CDR1 is SNHLY and CDR2 FYNNEI. V lost 10 bases to trimming and J lost 4 bases, with 17 bases between them. CDR3 loop: CAIQNGNTGANVLTF. CDR3 sequence (DNA): TGTGCCATCCAAAACGGGAACACCGGGGCCAACGTCCTGACTTTC.

The chain employs TRBV14 and TRBJ1-3; 10 bases are shared with TRBD1. J gave up 10 bases and V 4 bases, and 28 bases lay outside the gene matches. CDR3 length equals 21 residues. Germline V gene sequence: CDR1 SGHDN, CDR2 FVKESK. The CDR3 region is CASSPASYGTGALSTIRTIYF. DNA of the CDR3: TGTGCCAGCAGCCCCGCGTCGTACGGGACAGGGGCTCTGTCGACCATTAGGACCATATATTTT.